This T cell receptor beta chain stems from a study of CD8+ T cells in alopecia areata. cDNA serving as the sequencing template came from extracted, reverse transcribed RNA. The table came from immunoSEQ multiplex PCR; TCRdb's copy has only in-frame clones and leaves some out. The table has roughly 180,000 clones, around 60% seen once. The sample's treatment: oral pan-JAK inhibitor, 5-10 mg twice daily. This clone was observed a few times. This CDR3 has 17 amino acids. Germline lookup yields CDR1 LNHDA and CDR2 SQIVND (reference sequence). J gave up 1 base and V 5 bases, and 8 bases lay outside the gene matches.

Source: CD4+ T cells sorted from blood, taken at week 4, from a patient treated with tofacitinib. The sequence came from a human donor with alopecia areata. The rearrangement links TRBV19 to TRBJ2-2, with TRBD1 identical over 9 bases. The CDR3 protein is CASSPGTGNLNTGELFF. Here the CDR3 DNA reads TGTGCCAGTAGTCCCGGGACAGGGAATCTGAACACCGGGGAGCTGTTTTTT.